The 31 T cell receptor beta chains below all came from one sample that was sequenced in a study of identical twins. One entry per CDR3 protein, called by TCRdb with MiXCR from the 5' RACE reads. The sample lists 430,000 or so distinct CDR3 sequences; less than 25% were seen once. These data are also associated with another study on T cells expressing NK-cell markers.

The sequenced sample consisted of CD4+ T cells sorted from blood. The source is a woman between 18 and 30 years old in good health.

This clonotype was counted between two and nine times. The CDR3 here is CASSFNSGAYNEQFF. CDR3 nucleotide sequence: TGTGCCAGCAGCTTTAATAGCGGAGCCTACAATGAGCAGTTCTTC. The rearrangement uses TRBV11-2 and TRBJ2-1; TRBD2 is a possible D gene (6 bases). This CDR3 region has 15 residues. CDR1 and CDR2 (germline): SGHAT, FQNNGV. Trimming removed 3 bases from V and 2 bases from J, with 11 bases in between.

This clonotype has more than one count but fewer than ten. The chain joins TRBV20-1 to TRBJ2-1, with D tentatively TRBD2 (5 bases). Between the trimmed V and J ends, which lost 6 bases and 7 bases, there was a span of 16 bases. CDR1 is DFQATT, CDR2 SNEGSKA, per germline (reference sequence). The CDR3 runs 13 residues. The CDR3 reads CSAPDTSSNEQFF. The CDR3, as DNA: TGCAGTGCCCCCGACACTAGTAGTAATGAGCAGTTCTTC.

The chain couples TRBV20-1 to TRBJ2-7; 9 positions match TRBD1. Germline values: CDR1 DFQATT, CDR2 SNEGSKA (reference sequence). This CDR3 is 17 amino acids long. V shed 5 bases, J shed 2 bases, and the junction held 16 bases outside the gene matches. Here the CDR3 reads CSAGPRGQGRITYEQYF. DNA for the CDR3: TGCAGTGCTGGGCCCCGCGGACAGGGGCGTATAACCTACGAGCAGTACTTC.

The chain employs TRBV20-1 and TRBJ2-1, with 11 bases matching TRBD2. Looked up from germline, CDR1 is DFQATT and CDR2 is SNEGSKA (reference sequence). With 7 bases clipped from V and 7 bases from J, the junction kept 9 bases outside the gene matches. The CDR3 covers 14 residues. The CDR3 loop is CSVPTSGTSNEQFF. The DNA for the CDR3 is TGCAGTGTTCCGACTAGCGGGACTTCAAATGAGCAGTTCTTC.

This sequence joins TRBV7-8 and TRBJ1-2; no reliable D call. The V and J ends lost 10 bases and 8 bases respectively, with 20 bases between them. The CDR3 loop spans 13 amino acids. Germline V gives CDR1 SGHVS, CDR2 FQNEAQ. For the CDR3, the DNA is TGTGCCACCACGGGCGCGGCGGGAGAAGGCTACACCTTC. Protein sequence: CATTGAAGEGYTF.

This clonotype has just a few counts. This chain connects TRBV6-2 or TRBV6-3 to TRBJ2-1; D call uncertain. There are 12 residues in the CDR3. V shed 8 bases and J shed 2 bases, with 7 bases lying between them. Germline V CDR1 and CDR2: MNHEY, SVGEGT. CDR3 sequence (DNA): TGTGCCAGCGGGCGCCCCTACAATGAGCAGTTCTTC. The encoded protein is CASGRPYNEQFF.

This clonotype was picked up a small number of times. V gene TRBV6-5 combines with J gene TRBJ1-2; unclear D gene. The CDR3 is made up of 12 amino acids. Per germline, CDR1 MNHEY and CDR2 SVGAGI. V shed 7 bases and J shed 8 bases, with 14 bases lying between them. In nucleotides, the CDR3 is TGTGCCAGCAAATCAACCGTGAGGGGCTACACCTTC. Its protein product is CASKSTVRGYTF.

This clonotype was seen more than once but under ten times. V usage is TRBV6-2 or TRBV6-3 and J usage is TRBJ2-7; D ambiguous. The CDR3 is made up of 12 amino acids. Per the germline V gene, CDR1 is MNHEY and CDR2 is SVGEGT. V dropped 6 bases and J dropped 3 bases, with 9 bases sitting between them. The CDR3 reads CASRDPSYEQYF. In DNA, the CDR3 is TGTGCCAGCAGGGACCCTAGCTACGAGCAGTACTTC.

The V gene is TRBV4-1, the J gene TRBJ2-1; TRBD2 agrees at 15 bases. Germline CDR1 is MGHRA and CDR2 is YSYEKL. CDR3 length equals 21 residues. The trim removed 0 bases at V and 0 bases at J, leaving 9 bases unmatched. This CDR3 is CASSQDPSGTSGRSSYNEQFF. Written as DNA, the CDR3 is TGCGCCAGCAGCCAAGATCCTTCGGGGACTAGCGGGAGGAGCTCCTACAATGAGCAGTTCTTC.

This clonotype was seen a handful of times. The rearrangement links TRBV5-1 to TRBJ2-2; D is uncertain. Germline V lookup: CDR1 SGHRS, CDR2 YFSETQ. The CDR3 is 16 amino acids. V was pared by 0 bases and J by 0 bases, with 9 bases between. CDR3 in amino acids: CASSLEARSNTGELFF. The CDR3 coding sequence is TGCGCCAGCAGCTTGGAAGCCCGCTCGAACACCGGGGAGCTGTTTTTT.

This clonotype was found many times. The chain employs TRBV7-2 and TRBJ1-2; the D is unclear. Germline V gene sequence: CDR1 SGHTA, CDR2 FQGNSA. The length of the CDR3 is 11 residues. Between the trimmed V and J ends, which lost 5 bases and 5 bases, there was a span of 6 bases. CDR3 in DNA: TGTGCCAGCAGCCCTGTGTATGGCTACACCTTC. This encodes CASSPVYGYTF.

The chain links TRBV10-3 to TRBJ2-4; 7 positions agree with TRBD2. The CDR3 consists of 16 residues. The V gene end was trimmed by 3 bases and the J gene end by 8 bases; junction bases not matched to a gene: 13. In germline, CDR1 is ENHRY, CDR2 SYGVKD. DNA of the CDR3: TGTGCCATCAGTGAAGGGGCGGGAGCCCCTCCCGACATTCAGTACTTC. It specifies CAISEGAGAPPDIQYF.

About this clonotype itself: Compared with germline, one end of the junction differs, possibly owing to a read error. The V call is TRBV9, the J call TRBJ2-6; D ambiguous. The germline CDR1 and CDR2 sequences are SGDLS and YYNGEE. This CDR3 region has 15 residues. The CDR3 is CSSSARHSGANVLTF. Written as DNA, the CDR3 is TGTTCCAGCAGCGCCCGGCACTCTGGGGCCAACGTCCTGACTTTC.

This clonotype was counted between two and nine times. The rearrangement uses TRBV11-2 and TRBJ2-1; 7 bases line up with TRBD2. The CDR3 totals 17 residues. Germline CDR1 reads SGHAT; CDR2 reads FQNNGV. The junction had 13 bases not matched to a gene; V was cut back by 1 base and J by 7 bases. The CDR3 here is CASSLVGSGGSRNEQFF. DNA for the CDR3: TGTGCCAGCAGCTTAGTAGGGAGTGGCGGGAGTCGAAATGAGCAGTTCTTC.

The chain has TRBV11-2 and TRBJ2-7, with D perhaps matching TRBD1 or TRBD2 (5 bases each). V lost 5 bases and J lost 6, with 11 bases in between. CDR1 and CDR2 (germline): SGHAT, FQNNGV. The CDR3 is 12 residues long. CDR3 coding DNA: TGTGCCAGCAGCGTGACGGGGACCGAGCAGTACTTC. Its protein product is CASSVTGTEQYF.

This clonotype has only a few counts. The rearrangement joins TRBV24-1 to TRBJ2-5; 12 bases line up with TRBD2. From germline, CDR1 is KGHDR and CDR2 SFDVKD. This CDR3 region has 14 residues. J was trimmed by 14 bases and V by 3 bases; bases with no gene match: 9. The CDR3 DNA follows: TGTGCCACCAGTGATACCACTAGCGGGGGGCCCCTCTACTTC. Protein: CATSDTTSGGPLYF.

This clonotype was seen a few times. Sequence at one end of the junction differs from germline and may be a read error. V usage is TRBV10-3 and J usage is TRBJ1-2, with D maybe TRBD1 (6 bases). CDR1 and CDR2 (germline): ENHRY, SYGVKD. The CDR3 length is 12 residues. The CDR3 loop is CAISEAGTTKRF. The CDR3 region has the DNA TGTGCCATCAGTGAAGCGGGGACAACTAAACGCTTC.

The chain carries TRBV7-2 and TRBJ2-2; tentative D call: TRBD2 (6 bases). Germline V CDR1 and CDR2: SGHTA, FQGNSA. There are 15 residues in the CDR3. The ends were cut back, 4 bases at V and 5 bases at J, with 14 bases in the middle. DNA for the CDR3: TGTGCCAGCAGCTCTATGGGGGGAAGGACCGGGGAGCTGTTTTTT. It codes for CASSSMGGRTGELFF.

This chain joins TRBV11-3 and TRBJ1-2; the match to TRBD1 covers 7 bases. The CDR3 has 15 amino acids. Losses at the gene ends were 4 bases for V and 5 bases for J; bases not matched to a gene: 10. Germline CDR1 and CDR2: SGHNT and YENEEA. CDR3 in amino acids: CASSSAGTAPYGYTF. In DNA form, the CDR3 reads TGTGCCAGCAGCTCGGCCGGGACAGCCCCATATGGCTACACCTTC.

V is TRBV29-1 and J is TRBJ2-3; 7 nucleotides agree with TRBD1. The CDR3 loop spans 15 amino acids. Germline V gives CDR1 SQVTM, CDR2 ANQGSEA. J was trimmed by 6 bases and V by 4 bases; bases with no gene match: 13. The CDR3 here is CSVVGRGNRVDTQYF. DNA of the CDR3: TGCAGCGTTGTGGGCAGGGGGAACCGGGTGGATACGCAGTATTTT.

This sequence joins TRBV20-1 and TRBJ1-5; TRBD1 matches at 8 bases. The ends lost 3 bases at V and 6 bases at J; junction bases unmatched: 4. CDR1 and CDR2 from the germline V gene are DFQATT and SNEGSKA (reference sequence). The CDR3 consists of 13 residues. The CDR3 DNA follows: TGCAGTGCTAGGGCAGGGGGCGTTCAGCCCCAGCATTTT. Its protein is CSARAGGVQPQHF.

The V and J genes are TRBV7-6 and TRBJ1-5; tentative D call: TRBD1 (6 bases). This CDR3 region has 13 residues. The germline CDR1 and CDR2 sequences are SGHVS and FNYEAQ. V shed 1 base and J shed 5 bases, with 6 bases lying between them. This CDR3 is CASSLGQDQPQHF. The CDR3 nucleotides read TGTGCCAGCAGCTTAGGACAGGATCAGCCCCAGCATTTT. The complete variable domain, with remaining parts taken from reference TRBV7-6 and TRBJ1-5, reads GAGVSQSPRYKVTKRGQDVALRCDPISGHVSLYWYRQALGQGPEFLTYFNYEAQQDKSGLPNDRFSAERPEGSISTLTIQRTEQRDSAMYRCASSLGQDQPQHFGDGTRLSIL.

In this sample, this clonotype turned up a few times. The chain uses TRBV20-1 and TRBJ2-1; 9 bases align to TRBD2. The CDR3 runs to 16 residues. Germline-derived CDR1 and CDR2 are DFQATT and SNEGSKA (reference sequence). Unmatched junction bases numbered 13, after V lost 5 bases and J lost 5 bases. The CDR3 DNA follows: TGCAGTGCTTCCTCAGCGGGAGGCCCCCTAGACAATGAGCAGTTCTTC. It yields the protein CSASSAGGPLDNEQFF.

The V call is TRBV12-3 or TRBV12-4, the J call TRBJ1-2; 10 bases align to TRBD1. V shed 6 bases and J 4 bases; nucleotides not matched to a gene: 8. The CDR3 covers 15 residues. This chain's CDR3 is CASSRGTGELYGYTF. The CDR3 DNA sequence: TGTGCCAGCAGCCGAGGGACAGGGGAGCTCTATGGCTACACCTTC.

This chain's CDR3 is CASSFRVGGGYTF. The CDR3, as DNA: TGCGCCAGCAGCTTTCGGGTCGGGGGCGGCTACACCTTC. The J gene is TRBJ1-2, the V gene TRBV5-1; D possibly corresponds to TRBD1 (6 bases). The CDR3 spans 13 residues. Germline V CDR1 and CDR2: SGHRS, YFSETQ. V lost 2 bases and J lost 8, with 13 bases in between.

The chain uses TRBV20-1 and TRBJ2-5; D is possibly TRBD2 (5 bases). Between the trimmed V and J ends, which lost 5 bases and 5 bases, there was a span of 15 bases. Germline V CDR1 and CDR2: DFQATT, SNEGSKA (reference sequence). The CDR3 consists of 13 residues. The CDR3 reads CSALPPGVETQYF. The CDR3 bases are TGCAGTGCTCTACCCCCCGGGGTGGAGACCCAGTACTTC.

The rearrangement joins TRBV4-3 to TRBJ1-4, with D unresolved. Germline V gene sequence: CDR1 LGHNA, CDR2 YSLEER. CDR3 length: 14 residues. The V gene lost 0 bases and the J gene lost 14 bases, with 16 bases spanning the gap. The CDR3 coding sequence is TGCGCCAGCAGCCAAGAAACGACCTTGAGTGGGCTGTTTTTT. Amino acids: CASSQETTLSGLFF.

This clonotype has more than one count but fewer than ten. The gene calls are TRBV12-3 or TRBV12-4 and TRBJ2-4; TRBD1 matches at 10 bases. With V trimmed by 6 bases and J by 7 bases, 6 bases remained unmatched. The CDR3 contains 14 residues. CDR3 nucleotide sequence: TGTGCCAGCAGCCCAGACAGGGGGCTCAACATTCAGTACTTC. The encoded protein is CASSPDRGLNIQYF.

This clonotype was picked up a small number of times. This sequence joins TRBV20-1 and TRBJ2-5, with 7 bases lining up with TRBD2. After removal of 5 bases from V and 5 bases from J, the junction contained 8 bases not matched to a gene. The CDR3 totals 13 residues. The germline V gene encodes CDR1 DFQATT and CDR2 SNEGSKA (reference sequence). The CDR3, as DNA: TGCAGTGCTGGGGAGGGGTTTACGGAGACCCAGTACTTC. This encodes CSAGEGFTETQYF.

The chain combines TRBV12-3 or TRBV12-4 with TRBJ1-1, with 8 bases that match TRBD1. The CDR3 sequence is 13 residues long. Germline trimming cut 5 bases from V and 11 bases from J; bases unmatched to any gene: 10. CDR3 residues: CASSNGQGAPAFF. The CDR3 region has the DNA TGTGCCAGCAGTAACGGACAGGGCGCACCGGCTTTCTTT.

V usage is TRBV20-1 and J usage is TRBJ1-5, with a possible D match to TRBD1 (5 bases). Germline V gene data show CDR1 as DFQATT and CDR2 as SNEGSKA (reference sequence). This CDR3 spans 12 amino acids. V was trimmed by 4 bases and J by 1 base, leaving 5 bases between them. CDR3 DNA sequence: TGCAGTGCTAAGGGGAGCAATCAGCCCCAGCATTTT. Amino acids: CSAKGSNQPQHF.